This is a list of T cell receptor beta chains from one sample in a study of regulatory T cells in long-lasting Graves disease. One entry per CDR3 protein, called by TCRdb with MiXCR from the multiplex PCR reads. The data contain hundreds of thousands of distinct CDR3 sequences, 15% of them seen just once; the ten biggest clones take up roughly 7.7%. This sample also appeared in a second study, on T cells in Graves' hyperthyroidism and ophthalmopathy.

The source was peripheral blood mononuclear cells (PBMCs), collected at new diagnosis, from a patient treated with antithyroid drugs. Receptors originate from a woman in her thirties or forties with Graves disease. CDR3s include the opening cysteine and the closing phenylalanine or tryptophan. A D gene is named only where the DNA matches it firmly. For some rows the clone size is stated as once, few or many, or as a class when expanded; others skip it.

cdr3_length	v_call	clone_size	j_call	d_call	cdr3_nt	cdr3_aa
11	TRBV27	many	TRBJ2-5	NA	TGTGCCAGCAGTGCGTATGGGACCCAGTACTTC	CASSAYGTQYF
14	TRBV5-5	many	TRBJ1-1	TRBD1	TGTGCCAGCAGCGGGGGGACAGGGCCCACTGAAGCTTTCTTT	CASSGGTGPTEAFF
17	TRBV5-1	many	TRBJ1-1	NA	TGCGCCAGCAGCTTGGTCCAAGGGTCGGGTATGAACACTGAAGCTTTCTTT	CASSLVQGSGMNTEAFF
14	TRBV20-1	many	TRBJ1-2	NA	TGCAGTGCTAGACCATCCGGGAGAAGATATGGCTACACCTTC	CSARPSGRRYGYTF
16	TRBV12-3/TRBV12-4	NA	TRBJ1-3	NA	TGTGCCAGCAGTGCCCGACGGAGGATCTCTGGAAACACCATATATTTT	CASSARRRISGNTIYF
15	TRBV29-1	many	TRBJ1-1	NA	TGCAGCGTTGAAGATCGGGGGGATTTGAACACTGAAGCTTTCTTT	CSVEDRGDLNTEAFF
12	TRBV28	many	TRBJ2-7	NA	TGTGCCAGCAGCCAGGGCTACGGGGAGCAGTACTTC	CASSQGYGEQYF
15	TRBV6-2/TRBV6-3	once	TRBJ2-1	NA	TGTGCCAGCAGTGAAGCTAGGGGCTCCTACAATGAGCAGTTCTTC	CASSEARGSYNEQFF
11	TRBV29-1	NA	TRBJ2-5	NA	TGCAGCGCCGTGTACCAAGAGACCCAGTACTTC	CSAVYQETQYF
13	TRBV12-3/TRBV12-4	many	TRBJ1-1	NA	TGTGCCAGCAACGGTAGGAATGACACTGAAGCTTTCTTT	CASNGRNDTEAFF
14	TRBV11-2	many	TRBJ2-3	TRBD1	TGTGCCAGCAGCTTCAGAGGGGGCGGAGATACGCAGTATTTT	CASSFRGGGDTQYF
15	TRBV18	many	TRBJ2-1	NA	TGTGCCAGCTCACCAATCCCTAGCAGCCACAATGAGCAGTTCTTC	CASSPIPSSHNEQFF
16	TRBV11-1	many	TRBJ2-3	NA	TGTGCCAGCAGCTTATTTCGGGGAGGTAGCACAGATACGCAGTATTTT	CASSLFRGGSTDTQYF
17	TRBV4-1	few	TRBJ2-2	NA	TGCGCCAGCAGCCAAAGAGCGGGCATAGACAACACCGGGGAGCTGTTTTTT	CASSQRAGIDNTGELFF
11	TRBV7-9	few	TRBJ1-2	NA	TGTGCCAGCAGCAGTCAGGGTGGCTACACCTTC	CASSSQGGYTF
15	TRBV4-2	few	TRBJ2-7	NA	TGTGCCAGCAGCCAAGGCGGGCAAATCGACTACGAGCAGTACTTC	CASSQGGQIDYEQYF
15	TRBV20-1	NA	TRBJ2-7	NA	TGCAGTGCTCAGCCCGGTGGCAGGGGATCGGGGGAGCAGTACTTC	CSAQPGGRGSGEQYF
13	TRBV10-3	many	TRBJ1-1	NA	TGTGCCATCAGTGGGCGGGCGAACACTGAAGCTTTCTTT	CAISGRANTEAFF
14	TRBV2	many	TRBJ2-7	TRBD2	TGTGCCAGCAGTGGCCTAGCGGTTTACCACGAGCAGTACTTC	CASSGLAVYHEQYF
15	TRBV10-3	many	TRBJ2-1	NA	TGTGCCATCAGTGCGGGCGGGACCGGGGGCAATGAGCAGTTCTTC	CAISAGGTGGNEQFF
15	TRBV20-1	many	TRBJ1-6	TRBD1	TGCAGTGCTAGTGACCTCAGGACAGGGGATTCACCCCTCCACTTT	CSASDLRTGDSPLHF
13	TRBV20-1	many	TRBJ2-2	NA	TGCAGTGCTAGAGATTACCACACCGGGGAGCTGTTTTTT	CSARDYHTGELFF
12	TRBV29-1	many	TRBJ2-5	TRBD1	TGCAGCGTTAAGGACAGGAAAGAGACCCAGTACTTC	CSVKDRKETQYF
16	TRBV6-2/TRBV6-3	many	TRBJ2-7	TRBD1	TGTGCCAGCAGTTACTTCTCAGGGACAGGGCCCTACGAGCAGTACTTC	CASSYFSGTGPYEQYF
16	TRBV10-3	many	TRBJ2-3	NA	TGTGCCATCAGTGAGTCGATGGGCAGGGGTTCAGATACGCAGTATTTT	CAISESMGRGSDTQYF
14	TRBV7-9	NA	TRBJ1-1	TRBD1	TGTGCCAGCAGCCAGACAGGGAGTGACACTGAAGCTTTCTTT	CASSQTGSDTEAFF
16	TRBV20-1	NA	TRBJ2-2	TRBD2	TGCAGTGCTAGAGGACTAGCGGGAGCGAACACCGGGGAGCTGTTTTTT	CSARGLAGANTGELFF